Listed below are T cell receptor beta chains from one sample, sequenced in a study of T cells after yellow fever vaccination. Using its own MiXCR run on the 5' RACE reads, TCRdb lists one record per CDR3 protein. The table has roughly 520,000 distinct CDR3 sequences, about a fifth seen once. The sample consisted of PBMCs, taken 21 days after the first yellow fever vaccination. The receptor set was obtained from a young man who received the YFV17D yellow fever vaccine. The CDR3 runs from the conserved cysteine through the conserved F or W. Fields, in order: V gene, J gene, D gene, clone size, CDR3 protein, CDR3 DNA. A D gene is named only where the DNA matches it firmly. Size is omitted from some rows. Given values are once, few, many or a class for expanded clones.

V: TRBV11-2; J: TRBJ1-5; D: TRBD1; size: -; CDR3: CASSLKGAANQPQHF; DNA: TGTGCCAGCAGCTTAAAGGGGGCAGCAAATCAGCCCCAGCATTTT
V: TRBV18; J: TRBJ2-7; D: -; size: -; CDR3: CASSLSAFTYEQYF; DNA: TGTGCCAGCTCACTCTCGGCCTTTACCTACGAGCAGTACTTC
V: TRBV11-2; J: TRBJ1-5; D: -; size: few; CDR3: CASRILMGGSNQPQHF; DNA: TGTGCCAGCAGGATCCTGATGGGGGGAAGCAATCAGCCCCAGCATTTT
V: TRBV4-3; J: TRBJ2-1; D: TRBD2; size: -; CDR3: CASSQDIAGGHISYNEQFF; DNA: TGCGCCAGCAGCCAAGACATAGCGGGGGGGCATATCTCCTACAATGAGCAGTTCTTC
V: TRBV19; J: TRBJ2-3; D: TRBD2; size: -; CDR3: CASSIQRGWDTQYF; DNA: TGTGCCAGTAGTATACAGCGGGGGTGGGATACGCAGTATTTT
V: TRBV20-1; J: TRBJ2-3; D: -; size: few; CDR3: CSASPDGTDTQYF; DNA: TGCAGTGCTAGTCCGGACGGCACAGATACGCAGTATTTT
V: TRBV6-2/TRBV6-3; J: TRBJ2-7; D: TRBD1; size: few; CDR3: CASSSGQVYEQYF; DNA: TGTGCCAGCAGTTCGGGACAGGTCTACGAGCAGTACTTC
V: TRBV1; J: TRBJ2-1; D: -; size: -; CDR3: CCARDLGGAYNEQFF; DNA: TGCTGTGCTAGAGATTTGGGGGGGGCCTACAATGAGCAGTTCTTC
V: TRBV7-7; J: TRBJ2-5; D: -; size: -; CDR3: CASSLGGEPLETQYF; DNA: TGTGCCAGCAGCTTAGGCGGGGAGCCTTTAGAGACCCAGTACTTC
V: TRBV11-2; J: TRBJ1-5; D: -; size: -; CDR3: CASSLGPGSDEDQPQHF; DNA: TGTGCCAGCAGCTTAGGTCCGGGATCTGACGAGGATCAGCCCCAGCATTTT
V: TRBV5-4; J: TRBJ2-5; D: -; size: few; CDR3: CASSARALTDKETQYF; DNA: TGTGCCAGCAGCGCGAGGGCGCTAACAGACAAAGAGACCCAGTACTTC
V: TRBV20-1; J: TRBJ1-5; D: -; size: -; CDR3: CSARAPGGYQPQHF; DNA: TGCAGTGCTAGAGCCCCGGGAGGGTATCAGCCCCAGCATTTT
V: TRBV7-8; J: TRBJ2-7; D: TRBD2; size: few; CDR3: CASSFASGAYEQYF; DNA: TGTGCCAGCAGCTTCGCTAGCGGAGCCTACGAGCAGTACTTC
V: TRBV30; J: TRBJ2-1; D: -; size: -; CDR3: CAWSGPAGVEQFF; DNA: TGTGCCTGGAGTGGACCAGCAGGGGTTGAGCAGTTCTTC
V: TRBV12-3/TRBV12-4; J: TRBJ2-7; D: -; size: few; CDR3: CASSLWGYREQYF; DNA: TGTGCCAGCAGTTTGTGGGGGTATAGAGAGCAGTACTTC
V: TRBV6-2/TRBV6-3; J: TRBJ1-1; D: -; size: many; CDR3: CASRNREDTEAFF; DNA: TGTGCCAGCAGAAACAGGGAGGACACTGAAGCTTTCTTT
V: TRBV3-1; J: TRBJ2-1; D: -; size: few; CDR3: CASSPGQYEQFF; DNA: TGTGCCAGCAGCCCCGGACAGTATGAGCAGTTCTTC
V: TRBV12-3/TRBV12-4; J: TRBJ2-7; D: TRBD2; size: -; CDR3: CAMNGGGRPEQYF; DNA: TGTGCCATGAATGGGGGGGGTAGGCCTGAGCAGTACTTC
V: TRBV5-1; J: TRBJ2-1; D: -; size: few; CDR3: CASSLLRGQLNEQFF; DNA: TGCGCCAGCAGCTTACTGAGGGGCCAGTTGAATGAGCAGTTCTTC
V: TRBV20-1; J: TRBJ1-3; D: -; size: -; CDR3: CSASLENTIYF; DNA: TGCAGTGCCAGCCTGGAGAACACCATATATTTT
V: TRBV7-2; J: TRBJ2-7; D: -; size: few; CDR3: CASSKDGYYEQYF; DNA: TGTGCCAGCAGTAAGGACGGATACTACGAGCAGTACTTC
V: TRBV5-1; J: TRBJ2-5; D: TRBD2; size: once; CDR3: CASSSGTSKETQYF; DNA: TGCGCCAGCAGCTCCGGGACTAGCAAAGAGACCCAGTACTTC
V: TRBV7-2; J: TRBJ1-3; D: -; size: -; CDR3: CASSLLVESGNTIYF; DNA: TGTGCCAGCAGCTTACTGGTTGAATCTGGAAACACCATATATTTT
V: TRBV5-1; J: TRBJ2-3; D: -; size: few; CDR3: CASSPRTGPDTQYF; DNA: TGCGCCAGCAGCCCTCGGACGGGCCCAGATACGCAGTATTTT
V: TRBV20-1; J: TRBJ2-3; D: -; size: -; CDR3: CSAMGPGQVSDTQYF; DNA: TGCAGTGCTATGGGTCCAGGTCAGGTGTCAGATACGCAGTATTTT
V: TRBV27; J: TRBJ2-1; D: TRBD2; size: few; CDR3: CASKAGGNRNNEQFF; DNA: TGTGCCAGCAAAGCCGGGGGGAACAGAAACAATGAGCAGTTCTTC
V: TRBV20-1; J: TRBJ1-1; D: -; size: few; CDR3: CSASSISGSTEAFF; DNA: TGCAGTGCTAGTTCCATCTCCGGGAGCACTGAAGCTTTCTTT
V: TRBV6-1; J: TRBJ1-2; D: -; size: few; CDR3: CASCVDGFEGGYTF; DNA: TGTGCCAGCTGTGTGGACGGATTTGAAGGAGGCTACACCTTC
V: TRBV3-1; J: TRBJ2-7; D: TRBD2; size: many; CDR3: CASSQTGGLYEQYF; DNA: TGTGCCAGCAGCCAGACGGGGGGGCTCTACGAGCAGTACTTC
V: TRBV6-1; J: TRBJ2-7; D: TRBD2; size: -; CDR3: CASNPAGAFYEQYF; DNA: TGTGCCAGCAACCCAGCGGGGGCCTTTTACGAGCAGTACTTC
V: TRBV9; J: TRBJ2-3; D: TRBD2; size: -; CDR3: CASSVASGARSDTQYF; DNA: TGTGCCAGCAGCGTAGCCAGCGGGGCCCGCTCAGATACGCAGTATTTT
V: TRBV3-1; J: TRBJ2-2; D: -; size: -; CDR3: CAGSHPGWGSGELFF; DNA: TGTGCCGGCAGCCACCCGGGATGGGGGTCCGGGGAGCTGTTTTTT
V: TRBV29-1; J: TRBJ2-3; D: TRBD2; size: -; CDR3: CSVSSGGADTQYF; DNA: TGCAGCGTATCTAGCGGGGGGGCGGATACGCAGTATTTT
V: TRBV7-3; J: TRBJ2-2; D: TRBD1; size: -; CDR3: CASSPLGTGNTGELFF; DNA: TGTGCCAGCAGCCCCCTAGGGACAGGGAACACCGGGGAGCTGTTTTTT
V: TRBV15; J: TRBJ2-1; D: -; size: few; CDR3: CATQDGTSSYNEQFF; DNA: TGTGCCACCCAGGACGGTACGAGCTCCTACAATGAGCAGTTCTTC
V: TRBV7-9; J: TRBJ2-5; D: -; size: -; CDR3: CASSQRPYGETQYF; DNA: TGTGCCAGCAGCCAACGCCCCTACGGGGAGACCCAGTACTTC
V: TRBV4-2; J: TRBJ2-5; D: -; size: -; CDR3: CASSQDIGIHETQYF; DNA: TGTGCCAGCAGCCAAGATATCGGGATTCATGAGACCCAGTACTTC
V: TRBV14; J: TRBJ2-3; D: -; size: few; CDR3: CASSSAGDTQYF; DNA: TGTGCCAGCAGCTCTGCGGGGGATACGCAGTATTTT
V: TRBV7-2; J: TRBJ1-4; D: TRBD1; size: few; CDR3: CASSLQGGKDEKLFF; DNA: TGTGCCAGCAGCTTACAGGGGGGAAAAGATGAAAAACTGTTTTTT
V: TRBV5-6; J: TRBJ2-7; D: -; size: -; CDR3: CASSFGTTYEQYF; DNA: TGTGCCAGCAGCTTTGGGACAACTTACGAGCAGTACTTC
V: TRBV7-8; J: TRBJ2-1; D: TRBD1; size: few; CDR3: CASSFLQGWGNNEQFF; DNA: TGTGCCAGCAGCTTTCTACAGGGGTGGGGGAACAATGAGCAGTTCTTC
V: TRBV6-2/TRBV6-3; J: TRBJ2-1; D: -; size: -; CDR3: CASSYSSDRTEYNEQFF; DNA: TGTGCCAGCAGTTACTCGTCGGACAGAACGGAATACAATGAGCAGTTCTTC
V: TRBV20-1; J: TRBJ2-5; D: -; size: -; CDR3: CSASGGPSRGQETQYF; DNA: TGCAGTGCTAGCGGGGGGCCCTCGAGGGGCCAAGAGACCCAGTACTTC
V: TRBV4-1; J: TRBJ2-1; D: -; size: few; CDR3: CASSHHSGDNEQFF; DNA: TGCGCCAGCAGCCACCATTCAGGGGACAATGAGCAGTTCTTC
V: TRBV7-8; J: TRBJ1-6; D: -; size: many; CDR3: CASRVGNPLDSPLHF; DNA: TGTGCCAGCAGAGTAGGGAACCCTTTGGATTCACCCCTCCACTTT
V: TRBV11-2; J: TRBJ2-1; D: -; size: few; CDR3: CASSPQGVGSSYNEQFF; DNA: TGTGCCAGCAGCCCCCAAGGAGTAGGGAGCTCCTACAATGAGCAGTTCTTC
V: TRBV7-9; J: TRBJ2-7; D: -; size: -; CDR3: CASSSPSTGDYEQYF; DNA: TGTGCCAGCAGCTCTCCTTCGACAGGTGACTACGAGCAGTACTTC